A single sample is the source of the 25 T cell receptor beta chains below, sequenced in a study of PD-1 blockade in classical Hodgkin lymphoma (dated by TCRdb to about 2020). Taken with the paper, the label for time point translates to: cycle 1 day 1 (C1D1), immediately before nivolumab initiation. Every trial patient had relapsed following autologous stem cell transplantation, and prior brentuximab vedotin exposure was what differed among cohorts A, B and C. Libraries were prepared through the immunoSEQ multiplex PCR assay. TCRdb re-hosts the immuneACCESS table, in-frame sequences only. Its copies lack some clones; in the studies checked, an unresolved V gene accounts for under half of them, and the cause for the rest is not known. The sample table holds tens of thousands of clones, of which 65% to 90% were seen once. Clones ranked in the top ten supply around a third of the sample. Here the sequenced sample was peripheral blood mononuclear cells (PBMCs), taken at baseline. The receptor source for this set is a human donor with classical Hodgkin lymphoma.

The rearrangement joins TRBV29-1 to TRBJ1-1; D remains unclear. Trimming took 0 bases from V and 14 from J, leaving 25 bases between them. Germline-derived CDR1 and CDR2 are SQVTM and ANQGSEA. CDR3 length: 15 amino acids. The chain's CDR3 is CSVEDGGRSPCDNFF. The CDR3 nucleotides are TGCAGCGTTGAAGACGGCGGCAGGTCCCCTTGCGACAACTTCTTT.

This clone was seen a handful of times. The rearrangement joins TRBV7-8 to TRBJ1-2; TRBD1 aligns across 7 bases. From germline, CDR1 is SGHVS and CDR2 FQNEAQ. The CDR3 has 17 amino acids. The J segment lost 6 bases and the V segment lost 5 bases, leaving 18 bases of the junction unmatched. Written as DNA, the CDR3 is TGTGCCAGCAGCGACGGCTGGGACAGCGTTACCCTCCATGGCTACACCTTC. Amino acids: CASSDGWDSVTLHGYTF.

This sequence joins TRBV27 and TRBJ1-5; no clear D gene. Between the trimmed V and J ends, which lost 6 bases and 6 bases, there was a span of 15 bases. The CDR3 spans 14 residues. Germline values: CDR1 MNHEY, CDR2 SMNVEV (reference sequence). CDR3 bases: TGTGCCAGCAGCCGAGCGGACCGGACTCAGCCCCAGCATTTT. It translates to CASSRADRTQPQHF.

CDR3 nucleotides: TGTGCCAGCAGTTACTCTCGACCGGAGGTGGCCACCATATATTTT. Translation: CASSYSRPEVATIYF. This chain joins TRBV6-5 and TRBJ1-3; no clear D. The CDR3 spans 15 residues. Per the germline V gene, CDR1 is MNHEY and CDR2 is SVGAGI. The V gene lost 0 bases and the J gene lost 9 bases, with 15 bases spanning the gap.

The chain couples TRBV6-5 to TRBJ1-5; 8 bases fit TRBD1. Losses at the gene ends were 4 bases for V and 5 bases for J; bases not matched to a gene: 1. The CDR3 consists of 13 residues. Germline values: CDR1 MNHEY, CDR2 SVGAGI. The CDR3 loop reads CASSSTGDQPQHF. DNA of the CDR3: TGTGCCAGCAGTTCGACAGGGGATCAGCCCCAGCATTTT.

There are a few counts of this clone. V and J are TRBV9 and TRBJ2-3; TRBD2 aligns across 7 bases. The CDR3 extends over 19 amino acids. V shed 2 bases, J shed 1 base, and the junction held 16 bases outside the gene matches. Germline V gene lookup returns CDR1 SGDLS and CDR2 YYNGEE. The CDR3 region is CASSVSTPSGRGGTDTQYF. CDR3 sequence (DNA): TGTGCCAGCAGCGTCTCGACTCCTAGCGGCCGGGGGGGCACAGATACGCAGTATTTT.

This chain uses TRBV13 with TRBJ2-7; tentatively, D is TRBD1 (6 bases). The CDR3 has 13 residues. Germline loops: CDR1 PRHDT, CDR2 FYEKMQ (reference sequence). V was trimmed by 7 bases and J by 3 bases, leaving 13 bases between them. The DNA for the CDR3 is TGTGCCAGCACCTCATCGACAGGCTACGAGCAGTACTTC. It translates to CASTSSTGYEQYF.

CDR3: CASSRGTLTGYTF. CDR3 coding DNA: TGTGCCAGCAGTCGAGGTACTCTTACCGGCTACACCTTC. The chain has TRBV28 and TRBJ1-2, with no clear D. The CDR3 covers 13 residues. Germline assignment: CDR1 MDHEN and CDR2 SYDVKM. V lost 5 bases and J lost 8, with 15 bases in between.

V and J are TRBV4-2 and TRBJ1-4; 8 bases line up with TRBD1. CDR3 size: 16 residues. The germline V gene encodes CDR1 LGHNA and CDR2 YNFKEQ. The ends lost 4 bases at V and 2 bases at J; junction bases unmatched: 6. CDR3 sequence: CASSPRGQSTNEKLFF. CDR3 DNA: TGTGCCAGCAGCCCCAGGGGGCAATCTACTAATGAAAAACTGTTTTTT.

This chain links TRBV6-1 with TRBJ1-1; D may be TRBD1 (5 bases). Germline V gene lookup returns CDR1 MNHNS and CDR2 SASEGT. Trimming stripped 6 bases from V and 4 bases from J, with 18 bases between. This CDR3 has 15 amino acids. The CDR3 nucleotides read TGTGCCAGCAGGAACCGGGACGTAGGGCGCACTGAAGCTTTCTTT. Translation: CASRNRDVGRTEAFF.

The gene calls are TRBV7-9 and TRBJ2-7, with 7 bases identical to TRBD1. V gave up 5 bases and J gave up 0 bases; unmatched junction bases: 4. Germline CDR1 SEHNR, CDR2 FQNEAQ (reference sequence). The CDR3 is 14 amino acids. The CDR3 region has the DNA TGTGCCAGCAGCCACGGGACAGTCTCCTACGAGCAGTACTTC. Protein: CASSHGTVSYEQYF.

The V and J genes are TRBV10-3 and TRBJ2-7; weak D call: TRBD2 (5 bases). Per the germline V gene, CDR1 is ENHRY and CDR2 is SYGVKD. The CDR3 covers 12 residues. Trimming left V 4 bases short and J 6 bases short, with 10 bases between. CDR3 sequence reads: CAISGMGSEQYF. The CDR3 nucleotides read TGTGCCATCAGTGGGATGGGGAGCGAGCAGTACTTC.

CDR3 DNA sequence: TGTGCCAGCAGCGCCGGACGTGTAAACACCATATATTTT. Residues: CASSAGRVNTIYF. The chain recombines TRBV7-2 with TRBJ1-3; D remains ambiguous. Trimming took 5 bases from V and 6 from J, leaving 11 bases between them. CDR1 and CDR2 (germline): SGHTA, FQGNSA. The CDR3 has 13 amino acids.

The rearrangement uses TRBV13 and TRBJ2-7; 8 bases fit TRBD1. The ends lost 5 bases at V and 1 base at J; junction bases unmatched: 10. Germline V CDR1 and CDR2: PRHDT, FYEKMQ (reference sequence). The CDR3 is made up of 16 amino acids. CDR3 loop: CASSTLSGGLSYEQYF. CDR3 DNA sequence: TGTGCCAGCAGCACCCTATCAGGGGGCCTATCCTACGAGCAGTACTTC.

The chain carries TRBV7-2 and TRBJ1-5; D is undetermined. Germline values: CDR1 SGHTA, CDR2 FQGNSA. This CDR3 comprises 15 residues. V was cut by 1 base and J by 0 bases, with 7 bases left in between. The CDR3 coding sequence is TGTGCCAGCAGCTTAGGGTTAAGTAGCAATCAGCCCCAGCATTTT. Residues: CASSLGLSSNQPQHF. Looking up the rest from reference TRBV7-2 and TRBJ1-5 gives the full variable domain: GAGVSQSPSNKVTEKGKDVELRCDPISGHTALYWYRQSLGQGLEFLIYFQGNSAPDKSGLPSDRFSAERTGGSVSTLTIQRTQQEDSAVYLCASSLGLSSNQPQHFGDGTRLSIL.

The chain recombines TRBV5-4 with TRBJ2-1; 9 bases align to TRBD1. Germline CDR1 and CDR2: SGHNT and YYREEE (reference sequence). Unmatched junction bases numbered 7, after V lost 4 bases and J lost 5 bases. The CDR3 is 15 amino acids. CDR3 region: CASSPNRGRDNEQFF. The CDR3 bases are TGTGCCAGCAGCCCAAACAGGGGGCGAGACAATGAGCAGTTCTTC.

The chain combines TRBV9 with TRBJ1-4, with 9 bases aligning to TRBD1. V shed 2 bases and J 7 bases; nucleotides not matched to a gene: 6. This CDR3 is built from 15 residues. Germline CDR1 SGDLS, CDR2 YYNGEE. The CDR3 region is CASSVTGGGGEKLFF. The CDR3 coding sequence is TGTGCCAGCAGCGTTACAGGGGGCGGTGGTGAAAAACTGTTTTTT.

The chain carries TRBV19 and TRBJ2-7; tentatively, D is TRBD1 (5 bases). Per germline, CDR1 LNHDA and CDR2 SQIVND (reference sequence). The CDR3 runs 15 residues. The V and J ends lost 4 bases and 1 base respectively, with 14 bases between them. In nucleotides, the CDR3 is TGTGCCAGTAGTACGAATGGGGCCCGGTCCTACGAGCAGTACTTC. Amino acids: CASSTNGARSYEQYF.

This clone was seen only once. The rearrangement joins TRBV5-1 to TRBJ1-2; D gene unclear. Germline assignment: CDR1 SGHRS and CDR2 YFSETQ. The CDR3 contains 14 residues. The V end was cut by 0 bases, the J end by 3 bases, with 9 bases between. Written as DNA, the CDR3 is TGCGCCAGCAGCTTGGCGGACTCCGACTATGGCTACACCTTC. Protein: CASSLADSDYGYTF.

For the CDR3, the DNA is TGTGCCATCAGTGAGCAGGAGTCTGGAAACACCATATATTTT. Translated, it gives CAISEQESGNTIYF. The chain employs TRBV10-3 and TRBJ1-3; D ambiguous. Germline CDR1 reads ENHRY; CDR2 reads SYGVKD. Trimming pared 2 bases from V and 1 base from J, leaving 6 bases between. CDR3 length: 14 residues.

This clone was counted once. The chain couples TRBV19 to TRBJ2-6; 7 bases align to TRBD1. CDR3 length: 14 residues. V was pared by 9 bases and J by 2 bases, with 4 bases of the junction left unmatched. Germline V gene sequence: CDR1 LNHDA, CDR2 SQIVND (reference sequence). As DNA, the CDR3 is TGTGCCAGCCTGCAGGGGGCTGGGGCCAACGTCCTGACTTTC. Translated, it gives CASLQGAGANVLTF.

The rearrangement links TRBV7-6 to TRBJ1-6, with D maybe TRBD1 (5 bases). This CDR3 contains 14 residues. V was shortened by 2 bases and J by 10 bases, with 12 bases between the two germline ends. Germline loops: CDR1 SGHVS, CDR2 FNYEAQ. The CDR3 DNA sequence: TGTGCCAGCAGCTTAAATGGGGGTAGGTCACCCCTCCACTTT. It encodes CASSLNGGRSPLHF.

The chain carries TRBV5-1 and TRBJ1-5; D is perhaps TRBD1 (6 bases). Germline V gene sequence: CDR1 SGHRS, CDR2 YFSETQ. The ends were cut back, 4 bases at V and 4 bases at J, with 15 bases in the middle. The CDR3 has 15 residues. In nucleotides, the CDR3 is TGCGCCAGCAGCCCCTCGGGAGGGGGAAATCAGCCCCAGCATTTT. The encoded protein is CASSPSGGGNQPQHF.

V and J are TRBV20-1 and TRBJ1-2; D is possibly TRBD1 (6 bases). The length of the CDR3 is 11 residues. Germline V CDR1 and CDR2: DFQATT, SNEGSKA (reference sequence). Deletions cut 3 bases from V and 8 bases from J, with 10 bases between. The CDR3 protein is CSARLGGGYTF. The CDR3 DNA reads TGCAGTGCTAGGTTGGGGGGCGGCTACACCTTC.

V usage is TRBV28 and J usage is TRBJ1-6; 8 bases are shared with TRBD1. From germline, CDR1 is MDHEN and CDR2 SYDVKM. The CDR3 is 15 residues long. V lost 7 bases to trimming and J lost 8 bases; unmatched junction nucleotides: 10. This chain's CDR3 is CASIPFGTGHSPLHF. The CDR3 coding sequence is TGTGCCAGCATACCATTCGGGACAGGACATTCACCCCTCCACTTT.